The present entry profiles one T cell receptor beta chain with its context. Germline V CDR1 and CDR2: SEHNR, FQNEAQ (reference sequence). The CDR3 runs to 16 residues. The V end was cut by 2 bases, the J end by 7 bases, with 17 bases between. Each participant's cohort was designated according to participant-reported clinical history. In Cohort 3, a recovered donor had either two negative PCRs, clearance, or symptom resolution. The data originate from a study of blood T cell repertoires in COVID-19. About the research overall: T cells, B-cell-depleted T cells, or PBMCs supplied cDNA or gDNA.

Per the authors' pipeline: Reference gene primer amplification gave estimated nucleated cell counts. Sequenced by immunoSEQ multiplex PCR; TCRdb stores in-frame clones only, minus some. V, J and clone size derive from that table, while D and trimming were established from the DNA sequence. The repertoire holds a few hundred thousand clones, with 70% to 90% as singletons. The sequence was collected from a woman between 40 and 55 years old who had recovered from COVID-19. The gene calls are TRBV7-9 and TRBJ2-2; D is unresolved. Input material: PBMCs or T cells enriched from blood (not recorded which). DNA of the CDR3: TGTGCCAGCAGCTTATTTTTGGCGGCCGCAGACGGGGAGCTGTTTTTT. This gives the protein CASSLFLAAADGELFF.